One and the same sample provided the 6 T cell receptor beta chains below, sequenced in a study of cytomegalovirus exposure and HLA in healthy donors. Primers: 60 Vbeta forward and 13 Jbeta reverse. This table comes from immunoSEQ multiplex PCR, and its TCRdb copy is limited to in-frame clones, with some not included. The profile shows approximately 150,000 clones, approximately 84% of them singletons. The sequenced sample was PBMCs. The receptors originated from a woman between 40 and 55 years old in good health and CMV-seropositive.

This chain joins TRBV4-1 and TRBJ2-1, with D unresolved. V dropped 1 base and J dropped 4 bases, with 5 bases sitting between them. This CDR3 has 13 amino acids. Germline V CDR1 and CDR2: MGHRA, YSYEKL. The CDR3 loop is CASSQAAYNEQFF. The CDR3, as DNA: TGCGCCAGCAGCCAAGCTGCGTACAATGAGCAGTTCTTC.

This chain connects TRBV9 to TRBJ1-2, with TRBD1 identical over 7 bases. After removal of 4 bases from V and 7 bases from J, the junction contained 16 bases not matched to a gene. The CDR3 is 16 residues long. Per germline, CDR1 SGDLS and CDR2 YYNGEE. CDR3 DNA sequence: TGTGCCAGCAGCCCCATTTCGACAGGGATTGCACTTGGCTACACCTTC. Its protein is CASSPISTGIALGYTF.

The rearrangement links TRBV6-5 to TRBJ2-1; 7 bases are shared with TRBD2. This CDR3 is built from 15 residues. V lost 4 bases, J lost 2 bases, and 5 bases stayed unmatched. Germline loops: CDR1 MNHEY, CDR2 SVGAGI. This CDR3 is CASSSLAIAYNEQFF. In DNA, the CDR3 is TGTGCCAGCAGTTCACTAGCGATTGCCTACAATGAGCAGTTCTTC.

This sequence joins TRBV19 and TRBJ1-2; D gene unclear. CDR1 and CDR2 (germline): LNHDA, SQIVND (reference sequence). V was shortened by 0 bases and J by 1 base, with 6 bases between the two germline ends. This CDR3 has 14 residues. The CDR3 nucleotides are TGTGCCAGTAGTATAGACGGGAGTAACTATGGCTACACCTTC. Encoded protein: CASSIDGSNYGYTF.

V and J are TRBV6-1 and TRBJ2-1, with 8 bases identical to TRBD1. The CDR3 covers 14 residues. Germline V CDR1 and CDR2: MNHNS, SASEGT. The V gene end was trimmed by 6 bases and the J gene end by 1 base; junction bases not matched to a gene: 2. CDR3 nucleotides: TGTGCCAGCAGATACAGGGGGTCCTACAATGAGCAGTTCTTC. Its translation: CASRYRGSYNEQFF.

This chain joins TRBV11-1 and TRBJ2-7; D remains ambiguous. The V end was cut by 1 base, the J end by 7 bases, with 11 bases between. This CDR3 has 13 residues. From germline, CDR1 is SGHAT and CDR2 FQDESV (reference sequence). The CDR3 is CASSLDIPAEQYF. The CDR3 DNA reads as TGTGCCAGCAGCTTAGATATCCCCGCGGAGCAGTACTTC.